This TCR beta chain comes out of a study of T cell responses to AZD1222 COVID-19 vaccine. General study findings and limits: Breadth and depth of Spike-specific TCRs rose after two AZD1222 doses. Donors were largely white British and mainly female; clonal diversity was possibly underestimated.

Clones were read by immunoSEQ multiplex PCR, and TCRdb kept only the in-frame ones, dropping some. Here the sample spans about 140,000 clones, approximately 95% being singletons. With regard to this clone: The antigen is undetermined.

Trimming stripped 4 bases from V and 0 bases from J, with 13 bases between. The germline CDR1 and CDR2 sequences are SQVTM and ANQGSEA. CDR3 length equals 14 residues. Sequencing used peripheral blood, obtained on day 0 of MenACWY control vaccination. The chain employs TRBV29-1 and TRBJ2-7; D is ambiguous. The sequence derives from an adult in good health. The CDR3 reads CSVGDRYSSYEQYF. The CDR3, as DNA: TGCAGCGTTGGCGACCGATATTCCTCCTACGAGCAGTACTTC.